This T cell receptor beta chain was recorded in a study of shared clonotypes between healthy human individuals. Study summary: The study used three CD4 naive, three CD4 memory, two CD8 naive and one CD8 memory plate per donor.

CD45RO-negative CD8 cells positively selected for CCR7 made up the naive population, which excluded terminally differentiated effector memory CD45RA+ cells. The donors were adults (healthy and HIV-negative) with no recent acute infections or vaccinations. V lost 2 bases and J 3 bases, leaving 13 bases between the germline ends. The CDR3 is 15 amino acids. Germline-derived CDR1 and CDR2 are SNHLY and FYNNEI. This table comes from immunoSEQ multiplex PCR, and its TCRdb copy is limited to in-frame clones, with some not included. Seen here are roughly 850,000 clones, just over 95% observed once, and the top ten hold around 0.25%.

The chain joins TRBV2 to TRBJ1-1; D unclear. Material: naive CD8+ T cells sorted from blood. This receptor was obtained from a man younger than 40 in good health. This CDR3 reads CASSERLGGYTEAFF. CDR3 bases: TGTGCCAGCAGTGAACGTTTAGGAGGGTACACTGAAGCTTTCTTT.